These 8 T cell receptor beta chains were sequenced from one sample in a study of early T cells in non-severe SARS-CoV-2 infection. TCRdb re-analysed the 5' RACE reads in MiXCR, keeping a single row per CDR3 protein. The repertoire holds tens of thousands of distinct CDR3 sequences, with 9.3% as singletons. The sample comprised whole blood. The receptors come from an adult who was a healthcare worker with PCR-confirmed SARS-CoV-2 infection or an uninfected control (not recorded which).

The V call is TRBV20-1, the J call TRBJ2-7; 10 nucleotides align to TRBD1. The germline V gene encodes CDR1 DFQATT and CDR2 SNEGSKA (reference sequence). The CDR3 length is 13 residues. The V and J ends lost 6 bases and 3 bases, in that order; junction bases with no gene match: 5. The CDR3 coding sequence is TGCAGTGCCCCGACAGGGGGCCACTACGAGCAGTACTTC. Protein: CSAPTGGHYEQYF.

This clonotype was counted ten times or more. V is TRBV20-1 and J is TRBJ2-5; TRBD1 agrees at 12 bases. The trim removed 1 base at V and 3 bases at J, leaving 3 bases unmatched. This CDR3 region has 15 residues. The germline V gene encodes CDR1 DFQATT and CDR2 SNEGSKA (reference sequence). CDR3 sequence reads: CSARGGTGGKETQYF. CDR3 nucleotide sequence: TGCAGTGCTAGAGGAGGGACAGGGGGCAAAGAGACCCAGTACTTC.

The rearrangement joins TRBV5-1 to TRBJ1-3; 7 bases agree with TRBD1. This CDR3 spans 15 amino acids. The V and J ends lost 4 bases and 1 base, in that order; junction bases with no gene match: 5. From germline, CDR1 is SGHRS and CDR2 YFSETQ. The CDR3 sequence: CASSPQGVSGNTIYF. CDR3 nucleotide sequence: TGCGCCAGCAGCCCCCAGGGGGTTTCTGGAAACACCATATATTTT.

This clonotype was recorded many times. The gene calls are TRBV5-1 and TRBJ2-7, with 8 bases fitting TRBD1. The CDR3 is 14 amino acids. Germline V gene lookup returns CDR1 SGHRS and CDR2 YFSETQ. J lost 4 bases, V lost 4 bases, and 7 bases had no gene match. CDR3 sequence reads: CASSATGDFYEQYF. The CDR3 DNA sequence: TGCGCCAGCAGCGCGACAGGGGACTTTTACGAGCAGTACTTC.

This clonotype has only a few counts. This sequence joins TRBV14 and TRBJ2-4; TRBD2 matches at 7 bases. The ends lost 1 base at V and 6 bases at J; junction bases unmatched: 6. The CDR3 totals 15 residues. Per the germline V gene, CDR1 is SGHDN and CDR2 is FVKESK. CDR3: CASSQAGGFLNIQYF. CDR3 nucleotides: TGTGCCAGCAGCCAAGCGGGGGGATTTTTAAACATTCAGTACTTC.

This clonotype was picked up many times. This chain links TRBV7-8 with TRBJ1-2, with a possible D match to TRBD1 (5 bases). The CDR3 loop spans 15 amino acids. Germline CDR1 reads SGHVS; CDR2 reads FQNEAQ. Trimming removed 5 bases at V and 5 bases at J, with 18 bases between. The CDR3 here is CASSPHGGGAYGYTF. DNA of the CDR3: TGTGCCAGCAGCCCGCACGGGGGGGGAGCTTATGGCTACACCTTC.

The chain links TRBV20-1 to TRBJ2-3; 10 bases are a match to TRBD2. The CDR3 is made up of 15 amino acids. Germline V gene lookup returns CDR1 DFQATT and CDR2 SNEGSKA (reference sequence). The J segment lost 7 bases and the V segment lost 3 bases, leaving 10 bases of the junction unmatched. CDR3 in DNA: TGCAGTGCTAGGGAAATCGGACTAGCGGAAAATACGCAGTATTTT. Translation gives CSAREIGLAENTQYF.

This clonotype was seen at least ten times. This chain uses TRBV7-8 with TRBJ2-7, with D unresolved. Germline V gene lookup returns CDR1 SGHVS and CDR2 FQNEAQ. Trimming removed 5 bases at V and 3 bases at J, with 11 bases between. This CDR3 region has 13 residues. CDR3 amino acids: CASSRRIDYEQYF. CDR3 in DNA: TGTGCCAGCAGCCGCAGAATCGACTACGAGCAGTACTTC.